The 32 T cell receptor beta chains given below trace back to one sample, sequenced in a study of blood T cell repertoires in COVID-19. The protocol was immunoSEQ multiplex PCR, while the TCRdb copy is restricted to in-frame clones and leaves out a portion. The sample has 95,000 to 150,000 clones; 85% are singletons. Sequencing was performed on peripheral blood. The origin of the receptors is a man aged 55 to 70 with acute or convalescent COVID-19.

There are a few counts of this clone. The chain is built from TRBV2 and TRBJ2-7; 8 positions match TRBD2. Per germline, CDR1 SNHLY and CDR2 FYNNEI. This CDR3 spans 12 amino acids. J was trimmed by 2 bases and V by 6 bases; bases with no gene match: 0. The chain's CDR3 is CASRTSAYEQYF. CDR3 DNA: TGTGCCAGCAGGACTAGCGCCTACGAGCAGTACTTC.

The chain carries TRBV28 and TRBJ2-7; 7 bases fit TRBD1. J was trimmed by 1 base and V by 5 bases; bases with no gene match: 11. The CDR3 runs 16 residues. CDR1 is MDHEN and CDR2 is SYDVKM in the germline V gene. CDR3 bases: TGTGCCAGCAGTCTTACACACAGGGGCCCGTCCTACGAGCAGTACTTC. This codes for CASSLTHRGPSYEQYF.

This rearrangement joins TRBV5-1 to TRBJ2-7, with 9 positions matching TRBD1. This CDR3 has 15 amino acids. Germline values: CDR1 SGHRS, CDR2 YFSETQ. The trim removed 4 bases at V and 4 bases at J, leaving 9 bases unmatched. The CDR3 loop reads CASSTTGGNAYEQYF. The CDR3 nucleotides read TGCGCCAGCAGCACCACAGGGGGCAACGCTTACGAGCAGTACTTC.

This chain's CDR3 is CATSDLRLAGANEQFF. The CDR3 DNA reads TGTGCCACCAGTGATTTGCGACTAGCGGGAGCAAATGAGCAGTTCTTC. This sequence joins TRBV24-1 and TRBJ2-1; 12 bases match TRBD2. The germline V gene has CDR1 KGHDR and CDR2 SFDVKD. Trimming at V came to 0 bases and at J to 7 bases, leaving 3 bases not matched to a gene. This CDR3 contains 16 residues.

The rearrangement joins TRBV5-1 to TRBJ1-1; 8 bases are a match to TRBD1. V lost 0 bases and J lost 3; bases outside the gene matches: 1. CDR3 length: 14 amino acids. In germline, CDR1 is SGHRS, CDR2 YFSETQ. The CDR3 coding sequence is TGCGCCAGCAGCTTGGTGACAGGGGACACTGAAGCTTTCTTT. Translating gives CASSLVTGDTEAFF. The variable domain in full, with the rest retrieved from reference TRBV5-1 and TRBJ1-1, is KAGVTQTPRYLIKTRGQQVTLSCSPISGHRSVSWYQQTPGQGLQFLFEYFSETQRNKGNFPGRFSGRQFSNSRSEMNVSTLELGDSALYLCASSLVTGDTEAFFGQGTRLTVV.

This sequence joins TRBV3-1 (or the pseudogene TRBV3-2) and TRBJ2-5; D perhaps matches TRBD2 (5 bases). Germline CDR1 reads LGHDT; CDR2 reads YNNKEL (reference sequence). The CDR3 is 14 amino acids. V dropped 4 bases and J dropped 3 bases, with 12 bases sitting between them. CDR3 loop: CASSLHGEKETQYF. The CDR3, as DNA: TGTGCCAGCAGCCTCCACGGGGAGAAAGAGACCCAGTACTTC.

This clone appeared a few times. V gene TRBV5-1 combines with J gene TRBJ2-1; 7 bases align to TRBD2. V gave up 1 base and J gave up 6 bases; unmatched junction bases: 4. Germline loops: CDR1 SGHRS, CDR2 YFSETQ. This CDR3 has 14 amino acids. The CDR3 nucleotides are TGCGCCAGCAGCTTGCTAGCGGTCGGCAATGAGCAGTTCTTC. It yields the protein CASSLLAVGNEQFF.

The chain links TRBV3-1 (or the pseudogene TRBV3-2) to TRBJ2-7, with 7 bases fitting TRBD1. In germline, CDR1 is LGHDT, CDR2 YNNKEL (reference sequence). The J segment lost 2 bases and the V segment lost 4 bases, leaving 11 bases of the junction unmatched. This CDR3 has 16 amino acids. CDR3: CASSRKSRDSPYEQYF. The CDR3, as DNA: TGTGCCAGCAGCCGCAAAAGCCGGGACAGTCCCTACGAGCAGTACTTC.

This chain uses TRBV7-5 with TRBJ1-5; the table names TRBD1, a call not compared with the DNA. TRBV7-5 counts as a pseudogene. The CDR3 contains 14 residues. The CDR3 nucleotides are TGTGCCAGAAGCTCAACAGATAGCAATCAGCCCCAGCATTTT. Translated: CARSSTDSNQPQHF.

The chain has TRBV23-1 and TRBJ2-1; 8 bases are a match to TRBD2. TRBV23-1 is known as an ORF, though its function is uncertain. CDR3 length equals 16 residues. With 3 bases clipped from V and 7 bases from J, the junction kept 11 bases outside the gene matches. The CDR3 loop is CASSHPRRGRLNEQFF. CDR3 nucleotides: TGCGCCAGCAGTCACCCGCGGCGCGGGAGGTTAAATGAGCAGTTCTTC.

The V gene is TRBV7-2, the J gene TRBJ1-3; 8 bases are a match to TRBD1. Looked up from germline, CDR1 is SGHTA and CDR2 is FQGNSA. The J segment lost 1 base and the V segment lost 5 bases, leaving 16 bases of the junction unmatched. The CDR3 has 19 residues. In nucleotides, the CDR3 is TGTGCCAGCAGCCGGTACCTGGACAGGGAACGACGTTCTGGAAACACCATATATTTT. The encoded protein is CASSRYLDRERRSGNTIYF.

The chain links TRBV6-5 to TRBJ1-1; a weak D match, TRBD1 (6 bases). The germline CDR1 and CDR2 sequences are MNHEY and SVGAGI. The V and J ends lost 8 bases and 4 bases respectively, with 11 bases between them. CDR3 size: 12 residues. CDR3 in DNA: TGTGCCAGCGAGGGGGATGCCACTGAAGCTTTCTTT. Protein sequence: CASEGDATEAFF.

This clone was observed a single time. V is TRBV6-5 and J is TRBJ1-2; D ambiguous. The CDR3 runs to 15 residues. Trimming shortened V by 0 bases and J by 6 bases, and 14 bases separated the two germline ends. Germline CDR1 MNHEY, CDR2 SVGAGI. This chain's CDR3 is CASSYSVSSPDGYTF. CDR3 sequence (DNA): TGTGCCAGCAGTTACTCAGTTTCCTCGCCAGATGGCTACACCTTC.

The chain combines TRBV28 with TRBJ2-1, with TRBD2 identical over 7 bases. The ends lost 7 bases at V and 4 bases at J; junction bases unmatched: 13. The germline gives CDR1 MDHEN, CDR2 SYDVKM. CDR3 length: 16 residues. The chain's CDR3 is CASIKGLAVTYNEQFF. For the CDR3, the DNA is TGTGCCAGCATCAAGGGGCTAGCGGTAACTTACAATGAGCAGTTCTTC.

The V and J genes are TRBV2 and TRBJ1-2; D perhaps matches TRBD1 (6 bases). This CDR3 has 13 amino acids. The germline CDR1 and CDR2 sequences are SNHLY and FYNNEI. The V end was cut by 4 bases, the J end by 8 bases, with 14 bases between. The CDR3 DNA reads TGTGCCAGCAGTGTAGGGGGTTCGAGGGGCTACACCTTC. Its translation is CASSVGGSRGYTF.

The count of this clone is one. V usage is TRBV19 and J usage is TRBJ2-7; TRBD2 matches 12 bases. J lost 5 bases, V lost 4 bases, and 6 bases had no gene match. Germline values: CDR1 LNHDA, CDR2 SQIVND (reference sequence). The CDR3 spans 15 residues. This CDR3 is CASSKGLAGFDEQYF. Here the CDR3 DNA reads TGTGCCAGTAGTAAGGGACTAGCGGGCTTTGACGAGCAGTACTTC.

This chain uses TRBV19 with TRBJ1-5, with D maybe TRBD1 (5 bases). The length of the CDR3 is 14 residues. Looked up from germline, CDR1 is LNHDA and CDR2 is SQIVND (reference sequence). Trimming pared 8 bases from V and 1 base from J, leaving 12 bases between. The CDR3 reads CASARGGSNQPQHF. The CDR3 DNA reads TGTGCCAGTGCCCGGGGGGGGAGCAATCAGCCCCAGCATTTT.

This clone has only a few counts. The chain uses TRBV4-3 and TRBJ1-5; 7 bases fit TRBD1. This CDR3 is 15 amino acids long. V trimming: 2 bases; J trimming: 1 base; junction bases outside the gene matches: 2. Germline-derived CDR1 and CDR2 are LGHNA and YSLEER. The CDR3 nucleotides are TGCGCCAGCAGCCAAACGACAGGGAGCAATCAGCCCCAGCATTTT. Protein: CASSQTTGSNQPQHF.

The V gene is TRBV29-1, the J gene TRBJ2-1; D might be TRBD1 (5 bases). V was trimmed by 5 bases and J by 15 bases, leaving 17 bases between them. This CDR3 has 11 amino acids. From germline, CDR1 is SQVTM and CDR2 ANQGSEA. The DNA for the CDR3 is TGCAGCGTTCTAAATCAGGGTCCAGCGTTCTTC. As protein: CSVLNQGPAFF.

In its sample, this clone was seen once. The V gene is TRBV7-2, the J gene TRBJ2-7; TRBD2 agrees at 7 bases. V was clipped by 1 base and J by 3 bases; unmatched bases: 3. The germline CDR1 and CDR2 sequences are SGHTA and FQGNSA. The CDR3 length is 14 residues. This CDR3 is CASSLGQRDYEQYF. CDR3 coding DNA: TGTGCCAGCAGCTTAGGTCAGCGGGACTACGAGCAGTACTTC.

The chain uses TRBV10-3 and TRBJ2-2, with 11 bases lining up with TRBD2. The germline V gene has CDR1 ENHRY and CDR2 SYGVKD. This CDR3 spans 14 amino acids. Trimming cost V 9 bases and J 2 bases; bases outside gene matches: 2. The CDR3 loop reads CAMLAGGNTGELFF. The CDR3 DNA reads TGTGCCATGCTAGCGGGAGGAAACACCGGGGAGCTGTTTTTT.

This clone was detected only once. The chain employs TRBV3-1 (or the pseudogene TRBV3-2) and TRBJ1-4; D gene ambiguous. V lost 0 bases, J lost 11 bases, and 13 bases lay in between. This CDR3 has 14 residues. Germline V gene data show CDR1 as LGHDT and CDR2 as YNNKEL (reference sequence). The CDR3 here is CASSQDMTGGKLFF. The CDR3 DNA follows: TGTGCCAGCAGCCAAGACATGACGGGAGGCAAACTGTTTTTT.

In nucleotides, the CDR3 is TGTGCCTGGAGTGTACTAGTTAATGAAAAACTGTTTTTT. Translating it yields CAWSVLVNEKLFF. This chain connects TRBV30 to TRBJ1-4; D not certain. Germline loops: CDR1 GTSNPN, CDR2 SVGIG (reference sequence). This CDR3 is built from 13 residues. V lost 0 bases and J 4 bases, leaving 6 bases between the germline ends.

This clone was picked up a small number of times. This chain connects TRBV7-2 to TRBJ2-7; D is perhaps TRBD2 (5 bases). In germline, CDR1 is SGHTA, CDR2 FQGNSA. Trimming stripped 5 bases from V and 1 base from J, with 12 bases between. The CDR3 covers 14 residues. CDR3 protein: CASSEDYGSYEQYF. The CDR3 DNA reads as TGTGCCAGCAGCGAAGACTACGGTTCCTACGAGCAGTACTTC.

The J gene is TRBJ2-5, the V gene TRBV11-2, with a weak D call TRBD2 (5 bases). The length of the CDR3 is 14 residues. V was pared by 3 bases and J by 5 bases, with 13 bases between. Germline loops: CDR1 SGHAT, CDR2 FQNNGV. CDR3 amino acids: CASSFIRGIETQYF. The CDR3 DNA is TGTGCCAGCAGCTTCATTCGAGGGATCGAGACCCAGTACTTC.

This chain links TRBV10-3 with TRBJ1-1; 10 bases line up with TRBD1. The germline V gene has CDR1 ENHRY and CDR2 SYGVKD. J lost 1 base, V lost 10 bases, and 9 bases had no gene match. The CDR3 extends over 15 amino acids. This CDR3 is CASTGTGVPNTEAFF. The CDR3 nucleotides are TGTGCCAGCACCGGGACAGGGGTCCCGAACACTGAAGCTTTCTTT.

This clone was observed a single time. The chain employs TRBV28 and TRBJ1-4; tentatively, D is TRBD1 (5 bases). Germline V CDR1 and CDR2: MDHEN, SYDVKM. The V end was cut by 5 bases, the J end by 5 bases, with 15 bases between. The CDR3 length is 15 residues. CDR3 residues: CASSLQTASNEKLFF. CDR3 bases: TGTGCCAGCAGTCTCCAGACAGCCTCAAATGAAAAACTGTTTTTT.

The chain recombines TRBV29-1 with TRBJ1-1; D possibly corresponds to TRBD1 (6 bases). V lost 4 bases to trimming and J lost 4 bases, with 13 bases between them. CDR1 SQVTM and CDR2 ANQGSEA come from the germline V gene. The CDR3 loop spans 13 amino acids. CDR3 residues: CSVVTGSGTEAFF. DNA of the CDR3: TGCAGCGTTGTAACAGGGAGTGGCACTGAAGCTTTCTTT. Full variable domain (missing parts from reference TRBV29-1 and TRBJ1-1): SAVISQKPSRDICQRGTSLTIQCQVDSQVTMMFWYRQQPGQSLTLIATANQGSEATYESGFVIDKFPISRPNLTFSTLTVSNMSPEDSSIYLCSVVTGSGTEAFFGQGTRLTVV.

The rearrangement joins TRBV4-2 to TRBJ1-5, with D possibly TRBD1 on 5 matching bases. Per germline, CDR1 LGHNA and CDR2 YNFKEQ. V shed 8 bases and J shed 5 bases, with 22 bases lying between them. The CDR3 contains 16 residues. CDR3 coding DNA: TGTGCCAGCCGCGCACGGGGGGGGGTCCCCCATCAGCCCCAGCATTTT. It translates to CASRARGGVPHQPQHF.

This clone appeared once. The rearrangement links TRBV9 to TRBJ2-7, with 7 bases identical to TRBD1. Germline lookup yields CDR1 SGDLS and CDR2 YYNGEE. The length of the CDR3 is 15 residues. J was trimmed by 2 bases and V by 0 bases; bases with no gene match: 5. The CDR3 loop is CASSVGGQTTYEQYF. The CDR3 DNA reads TGTGCCAGCAGCGTAGGGGGACAGACAACCTACGAGCAGTACTTC. The whole variable domain, remainder taken from reference TRBV9 and TRBJ2-7, is DSGVTQTPKHLITATGQRVTLRCSPRSGDLSVYWYQQSLDQGLQFLIQYYNGEERAKGNILERFSAQQFPDLHSELNLSSLELGDSALYFCASSVGGQTTYEQYFGPGTRLTVT.

The rearrangement links TRBV5-6 to TRBJ1-1, with D possibly being TRBD1 (5 bases). V was shortened by 1 base and J by 1 base, with 8 bases between the two germline ends. Germline CDR1 is SGHDT and CDR2 is YYEEEE. This CDR3 comprises 14 residues. The CDR3 sequence is CASSLRGGNTEAFF. The DNA for the CDR3 is TGTGCCAGCAGCTTGAGGGGAGGGAACACTGAAGCTTTCTTT.

The chain has TRBV5-1 and TRBJ2-2, with 9 positions matching TRBD2. This CDR3 comprises 18 residues. J gave up 4 bases and V 5 bases, and 15 bases lay outside the gene matches. Germline-derived CDR1 and CDR2 are SGHRS and YFSETQ. CDR3 sequence reads: CASSPTLRNSGSTGELFF. The DNA of the CDR3 is TGCGCCAGCAGTCCGACCCTTCGAAATAGCGGGAGCACCGGGGAGCTGTTTTTT.